The 27 T cell receptor beta chains in this list originate from one sample, sequenced in a study of blood T cell repertoires in COVID-19. TCRdb keeps only in-frame clones here, not all; method: immunoSEQ multiplex PCR. Among 120,000 to 150,000 clones, 75% to 90% were seen once, and the ten largest hold 13%. Sequenced: peripheral blood. Source of these receptors: a man aged 18-30 years with COVID-19, enrolled during active disease.

The chain recombines TRBV27 with TRBJ2-3; 10 bases map to TRBD2. CDR1 is MNHEY and CDR2 is SMNVEV in the germline V gene (reference sequence). The CDR3 contains 15 residues. V shed 4 bases, J shed 4 bases, and the junction held 5 bases outside the gene matches. The CDR3 DNA reads as TGTGCCAGCAGTTCTAGCGGGAGTAACGCAGATACGCAGTATTTT. This sequence encodes CASSSSGSNADTQYF.

The V gene is TRBV5-1, the J gene TRBJ2-6, with 11 bases fitting TRBD1. Germline CDR1 is SGHRS and CDR2 is YFSETQ. The CDR3 contains 18 residues. The J segment lost 1 base and the V segment lost 4 bases, leaving 7 bases of the junction unmatched. CDR3 bases: TGCGCCAGCAGCGACCGGGACAGGGGGATGTCTGGGGCCAACGTCCTGACTTTC. Translated, it gives CASSDRDRGMSGANVLTF.

V is TRBV10-3 and J is TRBJ2-1; the D gene is possibly TRBD2 (6 bases). V was shortened by 11 bases and J by 2 bases, with 13 bases between the two germline ends. The CDR3 is made up of 13 amino acids. The germline V gene has CDR1 ENHRY and CDR2 SYGVKD. CDR3 in amino acids: CAAGSGAYNEQFF. The CDR3 DNA reads as TGTGCCGCGGGTAGCGGAGCCTACAATGAGCAGTTCTTC.

V is TRBV2 and J is TRBJ1-5, with a possible D match to TRBD1 (6 bases). Trimming shortened V by 6 bases and J by 0 bases, and 9 bases separated the two germline ends. The germline V gene has CDR1 SNHLY and CDR2 FYNNEI. CDR3 length equals 14 residues. CDR3 amino acids: CASRQGYSNQPQHF. In nucleotides, the CDR3 is TGTGCCAGCAGACAGGGTTATAGCAATCAGCCCCAGCATTTT.

This clone was recorded once. The chain combines TRBV19 with TRBJ1-5; 7 bases fit TRBD1. CDR3 length equals 14 residues. V lost 6 bases and J lost 1; bases outside the gene matches: 3. Germline V gene sequence: CDR1 LNHDA, CDR2 SQIVND (reference sequence). The CDR3 nucleotides are TGTGCCAGTAGAGACAGGGCGAGCAATCAGCCCCAGCATTTT. Protein sequence: CASRDRASNQPQHF. The whole variable domain, filled in from reference TRBV19 and TRBJ1-5, reads DGGITQSPKYLFRKEGQNVTLSCEQNLNHDAMYWYRQDPGQGLRLIYYSQIVNDFQKGDIAEGYSVSREKKESFPLTVTSAQKNPTAFYLCASRDRASNQPQHFGDGTRLSIL.

This rearrangement joins TRBV19 to TRBJ2-7, with TRBD1 as a possible D gene (6 bases). Germline V gives CDR1 LNHDA, CDR2 SQIVND (reference sequence). The CDR3 has 13 residues. Trimming left V 0 bases short and J 7 bases short, with 10 bases between. The CDR3 region has the DNA TGTGCCAGTAGTATAGAGGGGGCGCGGGAGCAGTACTTC. This codes for CASSIEGAREQYF.

CDR3 DNA sequence: TGTGCCAGCAGCCCCCGCCGAGGCCGCGGCTCCTACGAGCAGTACTTC. This encodes CASSPRRGRGSYEQYF. The chain joins TRBV11-2 to TRBJ2-7; D ambiguous. Trimming removed 5 bases from V and 0 bases from J, with 17 bases in between. Germline CDR1 reads SGHAT; CDR2 reads FQNNGV. The CDR3 consists of 16 residues.

The rearrangement links TRBV9 to TRBJ1-1; no clear D. Germline CDR1 SGDLS, CDR2 YYNGEE. Trimming removed 0 bases from V and 9 bases from J, with 15 bases in between. The CDR3 length is 14 residues. Here the CDR3 reads CASSVEAAAPKAFF. In DNA, the CDR3 is TGTGCCAGCAGCGTAGAAGCGGCTGCCCCTAAAGCTTTCTTT.

The table lists this clone with a few counts. V and J are TRBV28 and TRBJ1-6, with no clear D. There are 12 residues in the CDR3. V was shortened by 8 bases and J by 5 bases, with 7 bases between the two germline ends. CDR1 is MDHEN, CDR2 SYDVKM, per germline. CDR3 in DNA: TGTGCCAGCCTGCAGAATAATTCACCCCTCCACTTT. It specifies CASLQNNSPLHF.

This chain links TRBV9 with TRBJ2-1, with D maybe TRBD1 (6 bases). The length of the CDR3 is 16 residues. In germline, CDR1 is SGDLS, CDR2 YYNGEE. Deletions cut 0 bases from V and 1 base from J, with 11 bases between. The CDR3 spells CASSVEAGDSYNEQFF. The DNA of the CDR3 is TGTGCCAGCAGCGTAGAGGCAGGGGATTCCTACAATGAGCAGTTCTTC.

The rearrangement links TRBV28 to TRBJ2-7, with TRBD1 identical over 8 bases. Germline trimming cut 6 bases from V and 7 bases from J; bases unmatched to any gene: 14. Germline V CDR1 and CDR2: MDHEN, SYDVKM. The CDR3 spans 15 residues. CDR3 residues: CASRGDRGPLGEQYF. The DNA of the CDR3 is TGTGCCAGCAGGGGCGACAGGGGCCCCCTTGGAGAGCAGTACTTC.

This clone has a single count. The rearrangement links TRBV4-3 to TRBJ1-5; TRBD1 agrees at 10 bases. Trimming took 5 bases from V and 7 from J; bases not matched to a gene: 8. The length of the CDR3 is 15 residues. Looked up from germline, CDR1 is LGHNA and CDR2 is YSLEER. In DNA, the CDR3 is TGCGCCAGCAGCATAGACAGGGGGCCTGGACAGCCCCAGCATTTT. It specifies CASSIDRGPGQPQHF.

The V and J genes are TRBV9 and TRBJ2-2, with a possible D match to TRBD2 (6 bases). V gave up 3 bases and J gave up 4 bases, with 10 bases separating them. CDR1 and CDR2 from the germline V gene are SGDLS and YYNGEE. The CDR3 contains 14 residues. The DNA for the CDR3 is TGTGCCAGCAGCGGGAGGGCCGTCACCGGGGAGCTGTTTTTT. It yields the protein CASSGRAVTGELFF. The variable domain in full, with the rest retrieved from reference TRBV9 and TRBJ2-2, is DSGVTQTPKHLITATGQRVTLRCSPRSGDLSVYWYQQSLDQGLQFLIQYYNGEERAKGNILERFSAQQFPDLHSELNLSSLELGDSALYFCASSGRAVTGELFFGEGSRLTVL.

The chain has TRBV7-9 and TRBJ2-5, with TRBD2 identical over 14 bases. The CDR3 is 17 amino acids. Germline V gene data show CDR1 as SEHNR and CDR2 as FQNEAQ (reference sequence). V was clipped by 6 bases and J by 0 bases; unmatched bases: 6. This CDR3 reads CASSPGTSGGNQETQYF. The CDR3 nucleotides are TGTGCCAGCAGTCCCGGGACTAGCGGGGGCAACCAAGAGACCCAGTACTTC.

The chain couples TRBV6-5 to TRBJ2-3, with TRBD1 as a possible D gene (7 bases). Germline V CDR1 and CDR2: MNHEY, SVGAGI. There are 16 residues in the CDR3. Trimming removed 4 bases at V and 0 bases at J, with 14 bases between. CDR3 residues: CASSSAGQISTDTQYF. The CDR3 DNA reads TGTGCCAGCAGTTCGGCGGGACAGATTAGCACAGATACGCAGTATTTT.

The CDR3 DNA reads TGTGCCAGTAGTATAGATCAGACAGGGAACACTGAAGCTTTCTTT. Protein: CASSIDQTGNTEAFF. The chain is built from TRBV19 and TRBJ1-1; D might be TRBD1 (6 bases). V dropped 0 bases and J dropped 1 base, with 9 bases sitting between them. Germline CDR1 LNHDA, CDR2 SQIVND (reference sequence). The CDR3 length is 15 residues.

This clone was observed a handful of times. The chain recombines TRBV10-3 with TRBJ2-7, with D possibly TRBD1 on 6 matching bases. Trimming took off 0 bases at V and 3 bases at J, with 15 bases between the two ends. CDR1 is ENHRY and CDR2 is SYGVKD in the germline V gene. The CDR3 contains 16 residues. The DNA for the CDR3 is TGTGCCATCAGTGAGTCGACAGGTGGCGGATACTACGAGCAGTACTTC. Translation: CAISESTGGGYYEQYF.

V usage is TRBV21-1 and J usage is TRBJ2-7; the D call in the table, TRBD1, was not verified against the DNA. TRBV21-1 constitutes a pseudogene. The length of the CDR3 is 17 residues. The CDR3, as DNA: TGTGCCAGCAGCAAATCCCTACAGGGGGCGAGCTCCTACGAGCAGTACTTC. This sequence encodes CASSKSLQGASSYEQYF.

As DNA, the CDR3 is TGTGCCAGCAGTTTATCGCGGGGTGGGGGTGCTTCCGATGGCTACACCTTC. Translating it yields CASSLSRGGGASDGYTF. The V call is TRBV28, the J call TRBJ1-2, with a tentative D call TRBD1 (5 bases). The V end lost 1 base, the J end lost 6 bases, and 21 bases lay between the germline ends. Germline CDR1 is MDHEN and CDR2 is SYDVKM. The CDR3 spans 17 residues.

This clone was recorded a few times. This sequence joins TRBV11-3 and TRBJ2-7; D not certain. The length of the CDR3 is 15 residues. Trimming took off 1 base at V and 3 bases at J, with 13 bases between the two ends. Germline V gene data show CDR1 as SGHNT and CDR2 as YENEEA. The CDR3 region has the DNA TGTGCCAGCAGCTTAGGTGGAGAAAGTGTCTACGAGCAGTACTTC. As protein: CASSLGGESVYEQYF.

The chain employs TRBV24-1 and TRBJ1-5; TRBD1 agrees at 8 bases. The CDR3 runs to 17 residues. CDR1 and CDR2 (germline): KGHDR, SFDVKD. V was pared by 5 bases and J by 0 bases, with 8 bases of the junction left unmatched. The CDR3 nucleotides read TGTGCCACCAGTGTTGACAGGGGAATGTATAGCAATCAGCCCCAGCATTTT. As protein: CATSVDRGMYSNQPQHF.

This clone has more than one count but fewer than ten. The genes are TRBV9 and TRBJ2-2; 7 positions agree with TRBD2. Germline-derived CDR1 and CDR2 are SGDLS and YYNGEE. The V gene end was trimmed by 0 bases and the J gene end by 4 bases; junction bases not matched to a gene: 6. This CDR3 contains 16 residues. CDR3 DNA sequence: TGTGCCAGCAGCGTAGCGGGGGGAGGGGTCACCGGGGAGCTGTTTTTT. Amino acids: CASSVAGGGVTGELFF.

This chain uses TRBV7-2 with TRBJ2-7; 7 bases match TRBD2. Germline assignment: CDR1 SGHTA and CDR2 FQGNSA. The ends lost 2 bases at V and 1 base at J; junction bases unmatched: 5. CDR3 length: 15 residues. CDR3 in DNA: TGTGCCAGCAGCTTATTTGAGCGGGAATCCTACGAGCAGTACTTC. Translating it yields CASSLFERESYEQYF.

V gene TRBV30 combines with J gene TRBJ2-1; TRBD2 agrees at 11 bases. This CDR3 region has 18 residues. The trim removed 2 bases at V and 8 bases at J, leaving 17 bases unmatched. Germline V gives CDR1 GTSNPN, CDR2 SVGIG (reference sequence). The CDR3 region is CAWSLGTGTSGPGDEQFF. CDR3 sequence (DNA): TGTGCCTGGAGTCTTGGTACTGGGACTAGCGGACCTGGGGATGAGCAGTTCTTC.

The chain joins TRBV7-9 to TRBJ2-6; TRBD2 aligns across 7 bases. Germline V gene lookup returns CDR1 SEHNR and CDR2 FQNEAQ (reference sequence). The CDR3 runs 16 residues. Trimming removed 6 bases from V and 0 bases from J; junction bases left unmatched: 5. In DNA, the CDR3 is TGTGCCAGCAGTCCCGGGGGGAGCTCTGGGGCCAACGTCCTGACTTTC. Residues: CASSPGGSSGANVLTF. The full variable domain, in which reference TRBV7-9 and TRBJ2-6 provide the parts outside the CDR3, is DTGVSQNPRHKITKRGQNVTFRCDPISEHNRLYWYRQTLGQGPEFLTYFQNEAQLEKSRLLSDRFSAERPKGSFSTLEIQRTEQGDSAMYLCASSPGGSSGANVLTFGAGSRLTVL.

The chain combines TRBV7-9 with TRBJ2-3; 9 positions match TRBD2. The trim removed 1 base at V and 2 bases at J, leaving 4 bases unmatched. Germline V gives CDR1 SEHNR, CDR2 FQNEAQ (reference sequence). The CDR3 length is 16 residues. CDR3 sequence: CASSLDLAGDTDTQYF. The DNA for the CDR3 is TGTGCCAGCAGCTTAGATTTAGCGGGAGACACAGATACGCAGTATTTT.

Note on this clone: One junction end disagrees with the germline gene, perhaps due to a read error. The chain carries TRBV7-2 and TRBJ1-4; possibly TRBD1 for D (5 bases). This CDR3 comprises 15 residues. Germline assignment: CDR1 SGHTA and CDR2 FQGNSA. CDR3 sequence (DNA): TGTGCCAGCAGCTTATACGGGGGACCTAATGAAAAACTGCTTTTT. Amino acids: CASSLYGGPNEKLLF.